This is a list of T cell receptor beta chains from one sample in a study of cytomegalovirus exposure and HLA in healthy donors. Data came from immunoSEQ multiplex PCR; TCRdb stores just in-frame clones and leaves some out. Across 110,000 to 150,000 clones, the top ten clones capture approximately 0.88% of the sample. Sequencing was performed on PBMCs. These receptors were obtained from a male donor in good health and CMV-seronegative. Each CDR3 is given with its conserved first and last residue. D genes are given only for firm matches.

CDR3aa: CASSFGTSSSDTQYF
CDR3nt: TGCGCCAGCAGCTTCGGGACTAGTTCATCAGATACGCAGTATTTT
v_gene: TRBV5-1
j_gene: TRBJ2-3
d_gene: TRBD2

CDR3aa: CASSSSGWQGITGELFF
CDR3nt: TGTGCCAGCAGCAGCTCCGGATGGCAGGGGATCACCGGGGAGCTGTTTTTT
v_gene: TRBV7-9
j_gene: TRBJ2-2
d_gene: .

CDR3aa: CANSLGQQGKGYEQYF
CDR3nt: TGTGCCAACAGCTTAGGCCAACAGGGGAAGGGCTACGAGCAGTACTTC
v_gene: TRBV7-9
j_gene: TRBJ2-7
d_gene: TRBD1

CDR3aa: CASSLVLDNSPLHF
CDR3nt: TGTGCCAGCAGCTTAGTATTAGATAATTCACCCCTCCACTTT
v_gene: TRBV7-8
j_gene: TRBJ1-6
d_gene: .

CDR3aa: CASSLGTSYEQFF
CDR3nt: TGCGCCAGCAGCCTAGGGACTAGCTATGAGCAGTTCTTC
v_gene: TRBV5-1
j_gene: TRBJ2-1
d_gene: TRBD2

CDR3aa: CASSLWSRGNEQFF
CDR3nt: TGCGCCAGCAGCCTTTGGTCGAGGGGGAATGAGCAGTTCTTC
v_gene: TRBV5-1
j_gene: TRBJ2-1
d_gene: .

CDR3aa: CASTRDRGGYTF
CDR3nt: TGTGCCAGCACTCGGGACAGGGGCGGCTACACCTTC
v_gene: TRBV6-6
j_gene: TRBJ1-2
d_gene: TRBD1

CDR3aa: CASSLSQIYGYTF
CDR3nt: TGTGCCAGCAGCTTAAGTCAGATCTATGGCTACACCTTC
v_gene: TRBV11-2
j_gene: TRBJ1-2
d_gene: .

CDR3aa: CASTTGAGSGEAGYTF
CDR3nt: TGTGCCAGCACAACGGGAGCCGGGTCCGGAGAGGCTGGCTACACCTTC
v_gene: TRBV6-6
j_gene: TRBJ1-2
d_gene: .

CDR3aa: CASSSGTVNTGELFF
CDR3nt: TGTGCCAGCAGCTCCGGGACAGTTAACACCGGGGAGCTGTTTTTT
v_gene: TRBV11-2
j_gene: TRBJ2-2
d_gene: TRBD1

CDR3aa: CASSQAMNTEAFF
CDR3nt: TGTGCCAGCTCCCAGGCGATGAACACTGAAGCTTTCTTT
v_gene: TRBV18
j_gene: TRBJ1-1
d_gene: .

CDR3aa: CASSGSNRGGGELFF
CDR3nt: TGTGCCAGCAGCGGGAGTAACAGGGGCGGCGGGGAGCTGTTTTTT
v_gene: TRBV9
j_gene: TRBJ2-2
d_gene: TRBD1

CDR3aa: CAIRTSGGNNEQFF
CDR3nt: TGTGCCATCCGAACTAGCGGGGGAAACAATGAGCAGTTCTTC
v_gene: TRBV10-3
j_gene: TRBJ2-1
d_gene: TRBD2

CDR3aa: CASSLAGQGVYEQYF
CDR3nt: TGCGCCAGCAGCTTGGCAGGACAGGGCGTCTACGAGCAGTACTTC
v_gene: TRBV5-1
j_gene: TRBJ2-7
d_gene: TRBD1